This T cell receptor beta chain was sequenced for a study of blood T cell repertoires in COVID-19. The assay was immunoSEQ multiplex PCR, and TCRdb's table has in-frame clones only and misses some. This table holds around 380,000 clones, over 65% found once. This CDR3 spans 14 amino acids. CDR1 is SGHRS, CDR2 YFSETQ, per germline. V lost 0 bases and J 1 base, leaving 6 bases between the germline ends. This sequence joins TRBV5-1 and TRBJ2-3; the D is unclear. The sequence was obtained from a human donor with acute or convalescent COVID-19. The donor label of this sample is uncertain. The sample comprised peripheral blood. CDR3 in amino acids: CASSLELGTDTQYF. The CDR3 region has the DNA TGCGCCAGCAGCTTGGAACTTGGCACAGATACGCAGTATTTT.